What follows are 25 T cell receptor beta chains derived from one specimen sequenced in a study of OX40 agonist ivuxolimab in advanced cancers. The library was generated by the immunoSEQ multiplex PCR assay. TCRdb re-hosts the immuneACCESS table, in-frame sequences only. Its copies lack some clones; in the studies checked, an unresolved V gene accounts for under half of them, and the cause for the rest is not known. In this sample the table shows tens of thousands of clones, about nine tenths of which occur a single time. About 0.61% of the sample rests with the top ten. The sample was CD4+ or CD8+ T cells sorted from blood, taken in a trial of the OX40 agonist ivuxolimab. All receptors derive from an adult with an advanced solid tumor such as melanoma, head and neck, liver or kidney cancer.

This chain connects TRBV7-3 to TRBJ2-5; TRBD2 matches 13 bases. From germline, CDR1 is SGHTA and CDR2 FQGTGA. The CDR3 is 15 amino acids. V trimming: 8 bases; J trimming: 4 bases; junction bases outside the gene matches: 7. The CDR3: CASARLAGGGETQYF. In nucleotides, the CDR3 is TGTGCCAGCGCACGACTAGCGGGAGGAGGAGAGACCCAGTACTTC.

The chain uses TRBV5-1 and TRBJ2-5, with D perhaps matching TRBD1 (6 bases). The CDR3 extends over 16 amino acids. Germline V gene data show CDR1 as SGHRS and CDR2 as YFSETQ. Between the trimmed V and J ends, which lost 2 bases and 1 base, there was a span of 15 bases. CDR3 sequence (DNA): TGCGCCAGCAGCTTAAACGTTAGGGGGACCCAAGAGACCCAGTACTTC. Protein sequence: CASSLNVRGTQETQYF. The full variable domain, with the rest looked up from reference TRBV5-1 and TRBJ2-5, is KAGVTQTPRYLIKTRGQQVTLSCSPISGHRSVSWYQQTPGQGLQFLFEYFSETQRNKGNFPGRFSGRQFSNSRSEMNVSTLELGDSALYLCASSLNVRGTQETQYFGPGTRLLVL.

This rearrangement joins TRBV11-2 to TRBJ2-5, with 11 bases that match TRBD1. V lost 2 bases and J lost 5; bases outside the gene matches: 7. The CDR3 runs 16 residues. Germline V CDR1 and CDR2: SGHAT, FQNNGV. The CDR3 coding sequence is TGTGCCAGCAGCTTATCAGGACAGGGGGCGTGGGAGACCCAGTACTTC. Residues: CASSLSGQGAWETQYF.

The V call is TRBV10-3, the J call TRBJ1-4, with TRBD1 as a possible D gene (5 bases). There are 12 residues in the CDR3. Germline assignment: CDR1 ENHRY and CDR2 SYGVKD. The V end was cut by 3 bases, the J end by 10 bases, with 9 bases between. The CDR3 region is CAISERGGKLFF. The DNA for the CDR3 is TGTGCCATCAGTGAACGGGGCGGAAAACTGTTTTTT.

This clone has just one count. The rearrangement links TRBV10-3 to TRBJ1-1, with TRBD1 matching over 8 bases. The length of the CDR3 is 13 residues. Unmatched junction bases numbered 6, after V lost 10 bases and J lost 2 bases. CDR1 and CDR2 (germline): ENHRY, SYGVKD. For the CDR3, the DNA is TGTGCCACCCGAGGACAGGGAAACACTGAAGCTTTCTTT. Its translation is CATRGQGNTEAFF.

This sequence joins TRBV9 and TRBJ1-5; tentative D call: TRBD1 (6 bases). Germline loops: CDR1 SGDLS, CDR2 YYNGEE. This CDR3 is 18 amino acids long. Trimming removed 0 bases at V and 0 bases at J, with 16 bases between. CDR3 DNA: TGTGCCAGCAGCGTAGGGACAGACACACGAATTAGCAATCAGCCCCAGCATTTT. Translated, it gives CASSVGTDTRISNQPQHF.

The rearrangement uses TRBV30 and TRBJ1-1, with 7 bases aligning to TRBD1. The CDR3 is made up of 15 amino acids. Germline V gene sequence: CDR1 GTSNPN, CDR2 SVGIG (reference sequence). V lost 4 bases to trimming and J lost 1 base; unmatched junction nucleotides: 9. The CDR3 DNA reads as TGTGCCTGGACCCCAGGGACAGACAGGAACACTGAAGCTTTCTTT. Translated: CAWTPGTDRNTEAFF.

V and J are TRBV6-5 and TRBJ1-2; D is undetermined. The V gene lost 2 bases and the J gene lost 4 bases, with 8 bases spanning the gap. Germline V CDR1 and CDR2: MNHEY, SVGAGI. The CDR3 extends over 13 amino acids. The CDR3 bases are TGTGCCAGCAGTTACAGGGCCTCCTATGGCTACACCTTC. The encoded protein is CASSYRASYGYTF.

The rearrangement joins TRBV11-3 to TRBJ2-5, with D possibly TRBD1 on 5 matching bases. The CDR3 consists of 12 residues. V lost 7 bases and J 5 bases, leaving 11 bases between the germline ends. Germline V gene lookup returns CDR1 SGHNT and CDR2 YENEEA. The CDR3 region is CASMGPGETQYF. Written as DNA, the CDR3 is TGTGCCAGCATGGGGCCTGGGGAGACCCAGTACTTC.

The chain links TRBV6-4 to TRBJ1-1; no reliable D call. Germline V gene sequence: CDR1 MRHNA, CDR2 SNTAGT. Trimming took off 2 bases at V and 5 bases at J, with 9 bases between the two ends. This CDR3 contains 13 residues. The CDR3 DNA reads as TGTGCCAGCAGTGACCTCGGAGGGACTGAAGCTTTCTTT. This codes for CASSDLGGTEAFF.

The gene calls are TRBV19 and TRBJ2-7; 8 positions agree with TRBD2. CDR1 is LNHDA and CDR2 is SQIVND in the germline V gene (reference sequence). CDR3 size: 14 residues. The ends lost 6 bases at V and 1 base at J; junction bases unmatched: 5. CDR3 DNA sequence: TGTGCCAGTAGATTGCGGGGGGCATCCTACGAGCAGTACTTC. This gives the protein CASRLRGASYEQYF. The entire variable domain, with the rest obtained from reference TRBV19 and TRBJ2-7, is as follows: DGGITQSPKYLFRKEGQNVTLSCEQNLNHDAMYWYRQDPGQGLRLIYYSQIVNDFQKGDIAEGYSVSREKKESFPLTVTSAQKNPTAFYLCASRLRGASYEQYFGPGTRLTVT.

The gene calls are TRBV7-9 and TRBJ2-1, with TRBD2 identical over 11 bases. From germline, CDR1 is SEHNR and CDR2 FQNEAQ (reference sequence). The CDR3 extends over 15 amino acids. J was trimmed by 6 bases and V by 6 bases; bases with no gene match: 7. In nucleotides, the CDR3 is TGTGCCAGCAGTTCAACTAGCGGGAGAGGCAATGAGCAGTTCTTC. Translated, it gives CASSSTSGRGNEQFF.

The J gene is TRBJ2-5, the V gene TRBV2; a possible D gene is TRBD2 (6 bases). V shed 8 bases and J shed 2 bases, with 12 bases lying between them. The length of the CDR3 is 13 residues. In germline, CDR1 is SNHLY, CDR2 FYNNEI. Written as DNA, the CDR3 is TGTGCCAGCGGCGGAGGGAATCAAGAGACCCAGTACTTC. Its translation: CASGGGNQETQYF.

CDR3 loop: CASSPIPGGGGTDTQYF. In DNA form, the CDR3 reads TGTGCCAGCTCACCGATACCTGGGGGGGGCGGCACAGATACGCAGTATTTT. The V call is TRBV18, the J call TRBJ2-3, with D maybe TRBD2 (7 bases). Germline V gene data show CDR1 as KGHSH and CDR2 as LQKENI. There are 17 residues in the CDR3. Deletions cut 3 bases from V and 1 base from J, with 17 bases between. Together with reference TRBV18 and TRBJ2-3, the CDR3 gives the full variable domain: NAGVMQNPRHLVRRRGQEARLRCSPMKGHSHVYWYRQLPEEGLKFMVYLQKENIIDESGMPKERFSAEFPKEGPSILRIQQVVRGDSAAYFCASSPIPGGGGTDTQYFGPGTRLTVL.

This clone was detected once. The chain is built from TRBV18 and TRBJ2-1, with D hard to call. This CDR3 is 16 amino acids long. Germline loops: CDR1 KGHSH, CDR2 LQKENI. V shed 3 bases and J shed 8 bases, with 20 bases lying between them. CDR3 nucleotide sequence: TGTGCCAGCTCACCCTCTACAATGACCAACCCCCATGAGCAGTTCTTC. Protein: CASSPSTMTNPHEQFF.

The CDR3 here is CASSYSRRDSPLHF. The CDR3 DNA follows: TGTGCCAGCAGTTACTCGCGTCGGGATTCACCCCTCCACTTT. V and J are TRBV6-5 and TRBJ1-6; no firm D call. The germline CDR1 and CDR2 sequences are MNHEY and SVGAGI. V was cut by 0 bases and J by 8 bases, with 8 bases left in between. CDR3 length: 14 residues.

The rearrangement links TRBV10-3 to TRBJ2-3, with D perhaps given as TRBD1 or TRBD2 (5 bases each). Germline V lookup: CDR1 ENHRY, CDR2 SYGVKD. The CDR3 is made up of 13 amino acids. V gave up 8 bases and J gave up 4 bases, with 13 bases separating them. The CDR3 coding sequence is TGTGCCATCGGGAGCAGGGCTCCAGATACGCAGTATTTT. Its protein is CAIGSRAPDTQYF.

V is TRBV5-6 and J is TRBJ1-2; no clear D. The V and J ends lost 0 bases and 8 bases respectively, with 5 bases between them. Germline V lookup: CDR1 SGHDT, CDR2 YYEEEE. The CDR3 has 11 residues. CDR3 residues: CASSLAGGYTF. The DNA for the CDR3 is TGTGCCAGCAGCTTGGCCGGGGGCTACACCTTC.

CDR3 DNA: TGTGCCAGCAGCGGACCGGGACTAGCGGGGAACAATGAGCAGTTCTTC. This encodes CASSGPGLAGNNEQFF. J is TRBJ2-1 and V is TRBV2; TRBD2 matches 13 bases. Trimming cost V 6 bases and J 5 bases; bases outside gene matches: 7. This CDR3 region has 16 residues. CDR1 and CDR2 from the germline V gene are SNHLY and FYNNEI.

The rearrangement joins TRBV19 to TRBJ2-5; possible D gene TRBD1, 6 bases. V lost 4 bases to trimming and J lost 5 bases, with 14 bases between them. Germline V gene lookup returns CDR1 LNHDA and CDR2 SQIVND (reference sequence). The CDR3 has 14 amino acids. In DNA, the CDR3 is TGTGCCAGTAGTACGGACAGTCCTCGGGAGACCCAGTACTTC. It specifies CASSTDSPRETQYF.

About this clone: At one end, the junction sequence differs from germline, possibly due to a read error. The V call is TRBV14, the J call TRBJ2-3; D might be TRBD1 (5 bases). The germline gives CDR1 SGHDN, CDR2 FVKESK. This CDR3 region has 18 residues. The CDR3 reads CASSQDFGATPSTDTQYF. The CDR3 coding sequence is TGTGCCAGCAGTCAAGATTTTGGGGCAACACCTAGCACAGATACGCAGTATTTT.

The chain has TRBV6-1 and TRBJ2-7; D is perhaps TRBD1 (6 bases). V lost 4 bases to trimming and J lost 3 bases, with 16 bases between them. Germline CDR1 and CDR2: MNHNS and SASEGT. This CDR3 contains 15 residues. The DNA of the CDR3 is TGTGCCAGCAGTGCCCAACAGGGATCAAGCTACGAGCAGTACTTC. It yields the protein CASSAQQGSSYEQYF.

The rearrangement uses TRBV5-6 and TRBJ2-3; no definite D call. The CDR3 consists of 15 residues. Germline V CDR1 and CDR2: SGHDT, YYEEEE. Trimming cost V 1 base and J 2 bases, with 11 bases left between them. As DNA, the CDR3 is TGTGCCAGCAGCTTGAATGGGCCGTCCACAGATACGCAGTATTTT. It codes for CASSLNGPSTDTQYF.

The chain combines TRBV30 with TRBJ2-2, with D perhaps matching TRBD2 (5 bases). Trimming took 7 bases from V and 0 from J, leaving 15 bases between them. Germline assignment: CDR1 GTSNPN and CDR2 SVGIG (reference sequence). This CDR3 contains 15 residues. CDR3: CASDGRATNTGELFF. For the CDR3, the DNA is TGTGCCTCGGACGGGCGGGCAACGAACACCGGGGAGCTGTTTTTT.

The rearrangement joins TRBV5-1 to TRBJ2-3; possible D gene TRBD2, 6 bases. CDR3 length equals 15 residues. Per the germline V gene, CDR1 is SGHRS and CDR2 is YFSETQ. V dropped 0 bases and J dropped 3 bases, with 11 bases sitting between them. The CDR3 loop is CASSLAVGGTDTQYF. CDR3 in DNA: TGCGCCAGCAGCTTGGCCGTGGGGGGAACAGATACGCAGTATTTT.